These 6 T cell receptor beta chains were all obtained from the same sample, sequenced in a study of TIL therapy for anti-PD-1-resistant metastatic lung cancer. The time point: pre-treatment sample, taken before nivolumab and TIL therapy. The tumor samples were excised metastases, mostly pleural nodules or supraclavicular lymph nodes. The immunoSEQ assay was v3. The protocol was immunoSEQ multiplex PCR, while the TCRdb copy is restricted to in-frame clones and leaves out a portion. The sample has about 26,000 clones, approximately 72% seen once. Material: tumor tissue, obtained at baseline. All receptors come from a person aged 25-85 years with non-small cell lung cancer.

This rearrangement joins TRBV5-1 to TRBJ2-3; 9 positions agree with TRBD1. There are 19 residues in the CDR3. Germline V lookup: CDR1 SGHRS, CDR2 YFSETQ. V trimming: 1 base; J trimming: 4 bases; junction bases outside the gene matches: 16. This CDR3 reads CASSLYPHVGTGKADTQYF. CDR3 in DNA: TGCGCCAGCAGCTTGTATCCTCACGTGGGGACAGGGAAAGCAGATACGCAGTATTTT.

The CDR3 region has the DNA TGCGCCAGCAGCCAAGCTCTCCCGGGCACCGGGGAGCTGTTTTTT. Its translation is CASSQALPGTGELFF. The rearrangement uses TRBV4-1 and TRBJ2-2; D unclear. The CDR3 runs to 15 residues. Trimming removed 1 base at V and 4 bases at J, with 10 bases between. Germline V gene sequence: CDR1 MGHRA, CDR2 YSYEKL.

This chain joins TRBV9 and TRBJ2-2; no reliable D call. Trimming pared 0 bases from V and 6 bases from J, leaving 12 bases between. Germline V gene lookup returns CDR1 SGDLS and CDR2 YYNGEE. There are 15 residues in the CDR3. The CDR3 is CASSVAAQLAGELFF. The CDR3 nucleotides are TGTGCCAGCAGCGTAGCAGCTCAATTAGCCGGGGAGCTGTTTTTT.

This chain links TRBV10-1 with TRBJ2-4, with 11 nucleotides matching TRBD2. The CDR3 consists of 18 residues. The V segment lost 4 bases and the J segment 0 bases; nucleotides outside the gene matches: 8. The germline gives CDR1 WNHNN, CDR2 SYGVQD (reference sequence). CDR3 nucleotides: TGCGCCAGCAGTGGGACTAGCGGGCTGGACAGAGCCAAAAACATTCAGTACTTC. Translation gives CASSGTSGLDRAKNIQYF.

The chain employs TRBV7-9 and TRBJ2-2, with 8 bases aligning to TRBD1. Losses at the gene ends were 5 bases for V and 1 base for J; bases not matched to a gene: 9. The CDR3 runs 17 residues. CDR1 and CDR2 (germline): SEHNR, FQNEAQ (reference sequence). DNA for the CDR3: TGTGCCAGCAGCCTCGGAGGACAGGGCGGGAACACCGGGGAGCTGTTTTTT. It yields the protein CASSLGGQGGNTGELFF. The full variable domain, with the rest looked up from reference TRBV7-9 and TRBJ2-2, is DTGVSQNPRHKITKRGQNVTFRCDPISEHNRLYWYRQTLGQGPEFLTYFQNEAQLEKSRLLSDRFSAERPKGSFSTLEIQRTEQGDSAMYLCASSLGGQGGNTGELFFGEGSRLTVL.

This chain uses TRBV6-5 with TRBJ1-6; the D gene is possibly TRBD1 (5 bases). Germline-derived CDR1 and CDR2 are MNHEY and SVGAGI. Trimming stripped 3 bases from V and 7 bases from J, with 16 bases between. There are 16 residues in the CDR3. This CDR3 is CASSYEAGLGNSPLHF. CDR3 nucleotide sequence: TGTGCCAGCAGTTATGAGGCGGGGCTTGGGAATTCACCCCTCCACTTT.